This T cell receptor (beta chain) was recorded in a study of beta chain features in type 1 diabetes. Background on the study: Patients shared similar age, gender and cell yields with healthy donors. Study results and caveats: TCRB CDR3s from Type 1 diabetes patients were moderately but significantly shorter in all four CD4+ subsets.

As every portion of the isolated RNA was reverse transcribed, the sequencing read expressed TCRB transcripts. Sequencing used immunoSEQ multiplex PCR; TCRdb keeps in-frame clones, though not all of them. The sample carries hundreds of thousands of clones, around an eighth recorded once. V shed 8 bases and J shed 1 base, with 15 bases lying between them. This CDR3 has 13 residues. Looked up from germline, CDR1 is SQVTM and CDR2 is ANQGSEA. Concerning this clone itself: Its antigen remains unidentified.

The chain employs TRBV29-1 and TRBJ2-7; D is perhaps TRBD2 (6 bases). The sequenced sample was naive CD4+ T cells from blood. This clonotype was obtained from a man aged 18 to 29 with type 1 diabetes. CDR3 protein: CSFRDSLSYEQYF. Written as DNA, the CDR3 is TGCAGCTTTCGGGACTCCTTGTCCTACGAGCAGTACTTC.